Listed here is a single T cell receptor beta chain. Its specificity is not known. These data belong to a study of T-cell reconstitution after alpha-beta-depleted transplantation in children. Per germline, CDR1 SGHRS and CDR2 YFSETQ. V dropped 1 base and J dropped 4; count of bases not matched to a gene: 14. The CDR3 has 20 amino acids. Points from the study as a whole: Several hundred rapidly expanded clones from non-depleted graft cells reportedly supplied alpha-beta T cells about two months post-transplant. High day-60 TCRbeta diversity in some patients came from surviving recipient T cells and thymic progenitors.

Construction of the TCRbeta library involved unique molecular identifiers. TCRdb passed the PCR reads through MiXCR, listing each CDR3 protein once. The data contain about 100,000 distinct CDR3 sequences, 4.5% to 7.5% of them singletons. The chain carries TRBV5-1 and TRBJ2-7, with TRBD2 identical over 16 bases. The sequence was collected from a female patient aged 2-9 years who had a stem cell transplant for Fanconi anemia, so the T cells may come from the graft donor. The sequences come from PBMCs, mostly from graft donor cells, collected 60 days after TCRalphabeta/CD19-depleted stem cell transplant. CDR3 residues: CASSLRSPGLAGGPPYEQYF. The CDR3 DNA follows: TGCGCCAGCAGCTTGAGATCTCCGGGACTAGCGGGGGGGCCCCCTTACGAGCAGTACTTC. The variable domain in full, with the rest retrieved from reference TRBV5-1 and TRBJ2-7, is KAGVTQTPRYLIKTRGQQVTLSCSPISGHRSVSWYQQTPGQGLQFLFEYFSETQRNKGNFPGRFSGRQFSNSRSEMNVSTLELGDSALYLCASSLRSPGLAGGPPYEQYFGPGTRLTVT.